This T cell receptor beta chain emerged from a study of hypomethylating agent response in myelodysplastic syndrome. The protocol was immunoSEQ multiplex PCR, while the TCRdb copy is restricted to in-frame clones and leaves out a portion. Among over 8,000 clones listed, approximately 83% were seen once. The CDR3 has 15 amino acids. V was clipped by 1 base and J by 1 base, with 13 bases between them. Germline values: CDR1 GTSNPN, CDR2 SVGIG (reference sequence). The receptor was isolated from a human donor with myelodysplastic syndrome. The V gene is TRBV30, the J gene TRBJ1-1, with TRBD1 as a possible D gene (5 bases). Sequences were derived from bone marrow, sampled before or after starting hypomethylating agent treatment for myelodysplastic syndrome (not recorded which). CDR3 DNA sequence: TGTGCCTGGAGTGCCCTCAGGGTTGGGAACACTGAAGCTTTCTTT. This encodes CAWSALRVGNTEAFF. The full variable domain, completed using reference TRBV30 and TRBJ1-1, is SQTIHQWPATLVQPVGSPLSLECTVEGTSNPNLYWYRQAAGRGLQLLFYSVGIGQISSEVPQNLSASRPQDRQFILSSKKLLLSDSGFYLCAWSALRVGNTEAFFGQGTRLTVV.